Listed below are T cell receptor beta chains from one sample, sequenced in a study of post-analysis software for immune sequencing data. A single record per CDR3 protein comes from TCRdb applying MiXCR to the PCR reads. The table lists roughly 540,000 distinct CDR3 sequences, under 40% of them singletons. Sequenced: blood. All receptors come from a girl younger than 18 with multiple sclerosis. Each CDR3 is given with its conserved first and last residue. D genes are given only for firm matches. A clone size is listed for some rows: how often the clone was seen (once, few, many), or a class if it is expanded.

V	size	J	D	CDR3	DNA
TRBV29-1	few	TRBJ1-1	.	CSVEMQLEAFF	TGCAGCGTTGAAATGCAGCTTGAAGCTTTCTTT
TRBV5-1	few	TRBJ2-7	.	CASSQQGISHEQYF	TGCGCCAGCAGCCAGCAGGGCATAAGTCACGAGCAGTACTTC
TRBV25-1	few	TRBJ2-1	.	CASSAGRDYNEQFF	TGTGCCAGCAGTGCGGGTAGGGACTACAATGAGCAGTTCTTC
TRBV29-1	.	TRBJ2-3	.	CSGTPGVSTDTQYF	TGCAGCGGAACCCCGGGGGTCTCCACAGATACGCAGTATTTT
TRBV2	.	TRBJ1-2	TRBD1	CASSFDREGYGYTF	TGTGCCAGCAGTTTTGACAGGGAGGGCTATGGCTACACCTTC
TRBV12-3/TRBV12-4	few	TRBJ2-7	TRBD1	CASSPDRGAYEQYF	TGTGCCAGCAGTCCCGACAGGGGGGCCTACGAGCAGTACTTC
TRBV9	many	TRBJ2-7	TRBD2	CASSVTAGGSYEQYF	TGTGCCAGCAGCGTAACGGCGGGGGGTTCCTACGAGCAGTACTTC
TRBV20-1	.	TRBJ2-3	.	CSAALSLGHWGSGTDTQYF	TGCAGTGCCGCCCTATCGCTCGGACACTGGGGTTCGGGGACAGATACGCAGTATTTT
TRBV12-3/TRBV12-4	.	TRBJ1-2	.	CASRPTGHYGYTF	TGTGCCAGCAGGCCGACAGGACACTATGGCTACACCTTC
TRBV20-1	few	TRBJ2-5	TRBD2	CSAKSGGALETQYF	TGCAGTGCTAAAAGCGGGGGGGCCTTAGAGACCCAGTACTTC
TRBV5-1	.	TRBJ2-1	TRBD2	CASTDGLAGGPHNEQFF	TGCGCCAGCACTGATGGACTAGCGGGGGGGCCCCACAATGAGCAGTTCTTC
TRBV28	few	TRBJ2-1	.	CASSEDGTSYNEQFF	TGTGCCAGCAGTGAGGACGGGACCTCCTACAATGAGCAGTTCTTC
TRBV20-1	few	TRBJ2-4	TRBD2	CSAREAVAGGWDIQYF	TGCAGTGCTCGAGAGGCGGTAGCGGGGGGTTGGGACATTCAGTACTTC
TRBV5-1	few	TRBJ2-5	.	CASSDGLHETQYF	TGCGCCAGCAGCGACGGACTGCATGAGACCCAGTACTTC
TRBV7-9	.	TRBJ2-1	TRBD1	CASSWGTGARKYNEQFF	TGTGCCAGCAGCTGGGGAACAGGGGCACGAAAATACAATGAGCAGTTCTTC
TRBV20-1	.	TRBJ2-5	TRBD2	CSATSLAGDYQETQYF	TGCAGTGCTACCTCCCTAGCGGGGGACTACCAAGAGACCCAGTACTTC
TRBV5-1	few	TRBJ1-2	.	CASSKGVIYGYTF	TGCGCCAGCAGCAAGGGGGTTATCTATGGCTACACCTTC
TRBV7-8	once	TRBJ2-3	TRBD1	CTSSLRQGGTDTQYF	TGTACCAGCAGCTTAAGACAGGGCGGCACAGATACGCAGTATTTT
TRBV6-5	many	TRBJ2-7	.	CASSYEAGFQQYF	TGTGCCAGCAGTTACGAGGCGGGGTTCCAGCAGTACTTC
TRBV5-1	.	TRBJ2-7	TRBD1	CASSRLTGAVYEQYF	TGCGCCAGCAGCCGCCTGACAGGGGCGGTCTACGAGCAGTACTTC
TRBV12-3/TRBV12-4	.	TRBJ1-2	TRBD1	CASSPRQGRNGYTF	TGTGCCAGCAGTCCTCGACAGGGGAGAAATGGCTACACCTTC
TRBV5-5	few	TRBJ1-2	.	CASSLGGGDYGYTF	TGTGCCAGCAGTTTGGGTGGCGGGGACTATGGCTACACCTTC
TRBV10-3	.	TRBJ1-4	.	CAISSSGGEKLFF	TGTGCCATCAGCTCCAGTGGGGGTGAAAAACTGTTTTTT
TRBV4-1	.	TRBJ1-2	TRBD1	CASSQGAGQRYGYTF	TGCGCCAGCAGCCAAGGCGCGGGACAGCGCTATGGCTACACCTTC
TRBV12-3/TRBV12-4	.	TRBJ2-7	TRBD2	CASSPLTSGGYEQYF	TGTGCCAGCAGTCCGCTGACTAGCGGGGGGTACGAGCAGTACTTC
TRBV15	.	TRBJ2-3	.	CATSRGRQPGTDTQYF	TGTGCCACCAGCAGGGGTAGACAGCCTGGCACGGATACGCAGTATTTT
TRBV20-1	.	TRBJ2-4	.	CSASMGAAKNIQYF	TGCAGTGCTTCAATGGGGGCGGCCAAAAACATTCAGTACTTC
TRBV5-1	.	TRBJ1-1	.	CASKPRGLSTEAFF	TGCGCCAGTAAGCCCAGGGGTTTAAGTACTGAAGCTTTCTTT
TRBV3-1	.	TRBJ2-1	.	CASKGLGYNEQFF	TGTGCCAGCAAGGGGTTGGGTTACAATGAGCAGTTCTTC
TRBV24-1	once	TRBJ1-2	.	CATNTGRDGYTF	TGTGCCACCAACACAGGGAGAGATGGCTACACCTTC
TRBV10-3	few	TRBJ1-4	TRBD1	CAISAGTGVEKLFF	TGTGCCATCAGCGCCGGGACAGGGGTTGAAAAACTGTTTTTT
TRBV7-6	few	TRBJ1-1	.	CASSLPRDDGNEAFF	TGTGCCAGCAGCCTGCCCCGGGACGATGGGAATGAAGCTTTCTTT
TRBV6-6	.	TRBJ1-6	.	CASIQHGVYNSPLHF	TGTGCCAGCATCCAGCACGGGGTCTATAATTCACCCCTCCACTTT
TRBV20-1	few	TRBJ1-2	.	CSAPSPLSRRANYGYTF	TGCAGTGCCCCTTCTCCCCTATCCCGAAGAGCTAACTATGGCTACACCTTC